This TCR beta chain was documented in a study of T cells in Graves' hyperthyroidism and ophthalmopathy. Across the whole study: Any treatment followed the collection of peripheral blood at initial diagnosis.

It was uncontrolled infection, other autoimmune disease, pregnancy or lactation that excluded patients. Diagnoses used clinical symptoms, serum thyroxine and TRAb, thyroid ultrasound and orbital computed tomography. Amplification of TCR beta CDR3 regions was performed using RNA transcripts as template. RT-PCR in the first round (using the HTBI primer set) targeted the TCR CDR3. MiXCR, run by TCRdb on the multiplex PCR reads, gives a single entry per CDR3 protein. In the table there are about 520,000 distinct CDR3 sequences, roughly a quarter of which are singletons. Notes on this clonotype: No antigen is known for it.

Overall study findings and caveats: Blood held most thyroid clonotypes expanded above 0.001 frequency.

This TCR derives from a woman in her 30s with Graves' ophthalmopathy. The sample consisted of blood.

CDR3 region: CSARVPWNTEAFF. The CDR3 region has the DNA TGCAGTGCTAGAGTCCCCTGGAACACTGAAGCTTTCTTT. This rearrangement joins TRBV20-1 to TRBJ1-1; D ambiguous. In germline, CDR1 is DFQATT, CDR2 SNEGSKA (reference sequence). The CDR3 runs to 13 residues. Trimming took off 1 base at V and 1 base at J, with 7 bases between the two ends.